This T cell receptor beta chain was documented in a study of T cell repertoires in cytomegalovirus infection. Across the whole study: CMV epitopes that were recently identified and HLA-C-restricted were used alongside well-studied HLA-B-restricted ones. CMV infection and matching HLA type were both indicated by public TCR beta signatures. Points from the study as a whole: HLA-C-restricted CMV clonotypes gave the most frequent clonotype in two of eight donors. Public TCR beta family frequency separated CMV-and-HLA carriers, including in an independent cohort.

The CDR3 is made up of 18 amino acids. From germline, CDR1 is MDHEN and CDR2 SYDVKM. Trimming took off 5 bases at V and 4 bases at J, with 26 bases between the two ends. One entry per CDR3 protein, called by TCRdb with MiXCR from the reads. The sample includes roughly 920,000 distinct CDR3 sequences, around a third of them seen just once. This clonotype has only a few counts. Antigen unknown. The clonotype originates from a human donor in good health (CMV status not recorded). Some clones in this sample may be carry-over from other donors' samples. Material: cultured CD8+ T cells from PBMCs, obtained from culture after CMV antigen stimulation. The chain has TRBV28 and TRBJ1-2, with D unresolved. The chain's CDR3 is CASSPEAGGQLASYGYTF. For the CDR3, the DNA is TGTGCCAGCAGTCCCGAGGCAGGCGGGCAGCTCGCGAGCTATGGCTACACCTTC.